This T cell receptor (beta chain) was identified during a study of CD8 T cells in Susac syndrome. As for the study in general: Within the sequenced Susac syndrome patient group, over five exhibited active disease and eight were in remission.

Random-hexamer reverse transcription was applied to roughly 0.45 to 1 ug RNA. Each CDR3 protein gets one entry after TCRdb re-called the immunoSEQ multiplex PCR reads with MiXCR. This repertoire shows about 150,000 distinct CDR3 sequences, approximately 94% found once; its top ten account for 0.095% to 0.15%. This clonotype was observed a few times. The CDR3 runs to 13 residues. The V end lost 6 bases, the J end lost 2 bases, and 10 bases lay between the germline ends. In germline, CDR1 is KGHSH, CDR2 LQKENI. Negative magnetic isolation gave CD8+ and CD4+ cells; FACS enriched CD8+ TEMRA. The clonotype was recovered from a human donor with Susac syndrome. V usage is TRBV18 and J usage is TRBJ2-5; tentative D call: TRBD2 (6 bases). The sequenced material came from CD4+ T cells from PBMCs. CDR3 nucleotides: TGTGCCAGCTCCCCGGGACTGCAAGAGACCCAGTACTTC. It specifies CASSPGLQETQYF.